The 11 T cell receptor beta chains below come from one sample, sequenced in a study of T cell responses to AZD1222 COVID-19 vaccine. Sequenced by immunoSEQ multiplex PCR; TCRdb stores in-frame clones only, minus some. Of approximately 67,000 clones in the sample, 83% were seen once. The source was peripheral blood, collected 28 days after the second AZD1222 dose. These receptors originate from an adult who received the AZD1222 COVID-19 vaccine.

This clone was seen a few times. The chain couples TRBV5-1 to TRBJ1-1; D is undetermined. V was pared by 4 bases and J by 1 base, with 8 bases between. Germline CDR1 reads SGHRS; CDR2 reads YFSETQ. This CDR3 contains 13 residues. The CDR3: CASSGGWNTEAFF. Written as DNA, the CDR3 is TGCGCCAGCAGCGGCGGATGGAACACTGAAGCTTTCTTT.

The chain links TRBV25-1 to TRBJ2-5; D perhaps matches TRBD2 (7 bases). The V gene lost 3 bases and the J gene lost 4 bases, with 15 bases spanning the gap. The germline gives CDR1 MGHDK, CDR2 SYGVNS. The CDR3 loop spans 15 amino acids. This CDR3 is CASSDVRGAGETQYF. The CDR3, as DNA: TGTGCCAGCAGTGACGTACGGGGGGCGGGAGAGACCCAGTACTTC.

The gene calls are TRBV6-1 and TRBJ1-5; no clear D gene. Germline-derived CDR1 and CDR2 are MNHNS and SASEGT. This CDR3 is 14 amino acids long. V was shortened by 0 bases and J by 5 bases, with 8 bases between the two germline ends. This CDR3 reads CASSEAYRDQPQHF. In nucleotides, the CDR3 is TGTGCCAGCAGTGAAGCCTACCGAGATCAGCCCCAGCATTTT.

This chain connects TRBV6-6 to TRBJ2-2, with D unresolved. Trimming removed 7 bases from V and 8 bases from J, with 11 bases in between. The CDR3 has 12 residues. Per the germline V gene, CDR1 is MNHNY and CDR2 is SVGAGI (reference sequence). CDR3 loop: CASKLPTGELFF. The CDR3 bases are TGTGCCAGCAAACTCCCCACGGGGGAGCTGTTTTTT.

The chain joins TRBV6-1 to TRBJ1-5; D is unclear. Germline V gene lookup returns CDR1 MNHNS and CDR2 SASEGT. The V end lost 3 bases, the J end lost 8 bases, and 11 bases lay between the germline ends. The CDR3 is 13 residues long. CDR3 bases: TGTGCCAGCAGTGACCGAGAGTGGGAGCCCCAGCATTTT. Translation: CASSDREWEPQHF.

This chain uses TRBV18 with TRBJ1-5; the match to TRBD1 covers 9 bases. The CDR3 totals 15 residues. Per germline, CDR1 KGHSH and CDR2 LQKENI. V was pared by 3 bases and J by 4 bases, with 4 bases of the junction left unmatched. The CDR3 protein is CASSPQGQGNQPQHF. The CDR3 DNA reads TGTGCCAGCTCACCCCAGGGACAGGGTAATCAGCCCCAGCATTTT. The variable domain in full, with the rest retrieved from reference TRBV18 and TRBJ1-5, is NAGVMQNPRHLVRRRGQEARLRCSPMKGHSHVYWYRQLPEEGLKFMVYLQKENIIDESGMPKERFSAEFPKEGPSILRIQQVVRGDSAAYFCASSPQGQGNQPQHFGDGTRLSIL.

This CDR3 is CAAGSGLVTEAFF. As DNA, the CDR3 is TGTGCCGCGGGGTCAGGGCTGGTCACTGAAGCTTTCTTT. The rearrangement joins TRBV2 to TRBJ1-1, with a possible D match to TRBD1 (5 bases). Germline CDR1 is SNHLY and CDR2 is FYNNEI. This CDR3 is 13 amino acids long. V lost 11 bases and J 4 bases, leaving 17 bases between the germline ends.

The rearrangement joins TRBV2 to TRBJ2-7; D is uncertain. The ends were cut back, 6 bases at V and 4 bases at J, with 10 bases in the middle. The germline CDR1 and CDR2 sequences are SNHLY and FYNNEI. The CDR3 loop spans 12 amino acids. This chain's CDR3 is CASSVGPYEQYF. The DNA for the CDR3 is TGTGCCAGCAGCGTGGGCCCTTACGAGCAGTACTTC.

The chain employs TRBV7-9 and TRBJ2-1, with a weak D call TRBD2 (6 bases). The germline CDR1 and CDR2 sequences are SEHNR and FQNEAQ (reference sequence). CDR3 length: 14 residues. V was shortened by 6 bases and J by 0 bases, with 9 bases between the two germline ends. The CDR3 region is CASSSGGSYNEQFF. The CDR3 DNA follows: TGTGCCAGCAGTAGCGGAGGCTCCTACAATGAGCAGTTCTTC.

This clone was counted a single time. The chain couples TRBV19 to TRBJ1-1, with D unresolved. Germline loops: CDR1 LNHDA, CDR2 SQIVND (reference sequence). The CDR3 length is 18 residues. The V end was cut by 5 bases, the J end by 0 bases, with 22 bases between. The CDR3 sequence is CASSLLGGSSGMNTEAFF. The CDR3 region has the DNA TGTGCCAGTAGTCTCCTCGGAGGGTCAAGTGGGATGAACACTGAAGCTTTCTTT.

The rearrangement links TRBV7-2 to TRBJ2-7, with TRBD1 matching 8 bases. The CDR3 has 14 amino acids. Germline trimming cut 5 bases from V and 2 bases from J; bases unmatched to any gene: 5. Germline V CDR1 and CDR2: SGHTA, FQGNSA. CDR3 bases: TGTGCCAGCAGCCCGAGACAGGGGCCCTACGAGCAGTACTTC. Encoded protein: CASSPRQGPYEQYF.